This T cell receptor (beta chain) was captured by sequencing in a study of OX40 agonist ivuxolimab in advanced cancers. Study context: Males comprised approximately 81% of the group, whose mean age was roughly 64 years (range 23 to 79). Findings of the study overall: In CD8+ T cells, expanded clones were on average more numerous than in CD4+. Expanded peripheral T-cell antigen specificity went undetermined.

On this clone: As yet, its antigen is unknown. The junction shows a germline mismatch at one end, possibly a read error.

CDR3 size: 12 residues. CDR1 and CDR2 from the germline V gene are SGHTA and FQGNSA. TCRdb's copy holds only in-frame clones and misses some; the assay was immunoSEQ multiplex PCR. The sample has under 55,000 clones; roughly nine tenths are singletons. This receptor was obtained from an adult with an advanced solid tumor such as melanoma, head and neck, liver or kidney cancer. The source material was CD4+ or CD8+ T cells sorted from blood, sampled in a trial of the OX40 agonist ivuxolimab. This chain uses TRBV7-2 with TRBJ1-2; TRBD1 agrees at 7 bases. The CDR3 region has the DNA TGTGCCAGCAGCTTACCGTGGACAGGCGTCTTTTTC. Translating gives CASSLPWTGVFF.